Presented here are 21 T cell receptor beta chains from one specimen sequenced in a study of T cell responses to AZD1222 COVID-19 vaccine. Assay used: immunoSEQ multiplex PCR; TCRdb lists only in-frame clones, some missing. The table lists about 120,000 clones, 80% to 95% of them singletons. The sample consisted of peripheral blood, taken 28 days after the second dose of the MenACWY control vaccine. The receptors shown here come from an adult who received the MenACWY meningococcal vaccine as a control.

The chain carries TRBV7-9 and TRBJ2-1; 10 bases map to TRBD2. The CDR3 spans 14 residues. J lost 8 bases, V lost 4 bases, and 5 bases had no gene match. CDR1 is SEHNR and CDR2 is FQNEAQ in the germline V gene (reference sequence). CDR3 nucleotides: TGTGCCAGCAGCTCGCTAGCGGGAGTGGATGAGCAGTTCTTC. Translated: CASSSLAGVDEQFF.

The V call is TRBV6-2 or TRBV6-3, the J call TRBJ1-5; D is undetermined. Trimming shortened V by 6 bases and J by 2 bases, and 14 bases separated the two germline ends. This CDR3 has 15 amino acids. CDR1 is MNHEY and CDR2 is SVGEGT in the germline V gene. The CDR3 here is CASRPAWGGNQPQHF. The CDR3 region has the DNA TGTGCCAGCAGGCCTGCTTGGGGAGGCAATCAGCCCCAGCATTTT.

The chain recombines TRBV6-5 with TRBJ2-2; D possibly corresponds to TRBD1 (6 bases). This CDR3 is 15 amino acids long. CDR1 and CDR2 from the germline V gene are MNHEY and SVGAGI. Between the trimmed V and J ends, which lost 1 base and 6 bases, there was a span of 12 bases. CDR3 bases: TGTGCCAGCAGTTACTTAGTGGGGGCGGCCGGGGAGCTGTTTTTT. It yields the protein CASSYLVGAAGELFF.

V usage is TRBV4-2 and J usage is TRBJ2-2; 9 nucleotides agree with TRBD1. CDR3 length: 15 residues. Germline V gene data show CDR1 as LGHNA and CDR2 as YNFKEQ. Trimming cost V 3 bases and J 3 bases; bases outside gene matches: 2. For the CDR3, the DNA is TGTGCCAGCAGCCAGAGGACAGGGGACACCGGGGAGCTGTTTTTT. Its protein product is CASSQRTGDTGELFF.

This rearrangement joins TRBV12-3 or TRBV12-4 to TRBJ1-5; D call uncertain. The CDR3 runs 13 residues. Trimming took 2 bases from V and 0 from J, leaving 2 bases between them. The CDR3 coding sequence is TGTGCCAGCAGTTTAAATAGCAATCAGCCCCAGCATTTT. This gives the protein CASSLNSNQPQHF.

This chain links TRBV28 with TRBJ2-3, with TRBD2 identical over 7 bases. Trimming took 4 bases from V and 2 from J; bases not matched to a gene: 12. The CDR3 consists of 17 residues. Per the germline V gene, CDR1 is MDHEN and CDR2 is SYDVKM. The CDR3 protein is CASSSGVAGPFTDTQYF. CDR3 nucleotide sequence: TGTGCCAGCAGTTCCGGGGTAGCGGGCCCGTTCACAGATACGCAGTATTTT.

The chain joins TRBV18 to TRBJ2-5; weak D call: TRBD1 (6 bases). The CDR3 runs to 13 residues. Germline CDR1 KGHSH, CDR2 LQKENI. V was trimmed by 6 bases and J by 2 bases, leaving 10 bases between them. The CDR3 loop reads CASSGQPQETQYF. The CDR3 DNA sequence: TGTGCCAGCTCCGGACAGCCACAAGAGACCCAGTACTTC.

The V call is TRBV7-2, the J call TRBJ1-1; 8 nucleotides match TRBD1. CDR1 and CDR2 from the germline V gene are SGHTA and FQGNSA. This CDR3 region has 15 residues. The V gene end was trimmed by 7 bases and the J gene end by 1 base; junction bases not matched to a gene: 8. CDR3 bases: TGTGCCAGCAACAGAAACAGGGGGTGGAACACTGAAGCTTTCTTT. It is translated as CASNRNRGWNTEAFF.

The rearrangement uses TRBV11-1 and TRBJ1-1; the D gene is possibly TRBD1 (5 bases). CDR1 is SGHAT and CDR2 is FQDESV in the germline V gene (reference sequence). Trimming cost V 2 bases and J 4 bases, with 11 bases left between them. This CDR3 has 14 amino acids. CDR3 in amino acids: CASSLIPTATEAFF. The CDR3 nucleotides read TGTGCCAGCAGCTTAATTCCGACAGCCACTGAAGCTTTCTTT.

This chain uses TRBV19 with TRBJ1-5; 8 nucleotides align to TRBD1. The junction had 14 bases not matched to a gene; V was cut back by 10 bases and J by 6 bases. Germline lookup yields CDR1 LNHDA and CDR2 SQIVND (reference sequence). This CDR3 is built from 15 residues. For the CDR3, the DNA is TGTGCCACTCATCCCCAGGGGGCGGGTGGTCAGCCCCAGCATTTT. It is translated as CATHPQGAGGQPQHF.

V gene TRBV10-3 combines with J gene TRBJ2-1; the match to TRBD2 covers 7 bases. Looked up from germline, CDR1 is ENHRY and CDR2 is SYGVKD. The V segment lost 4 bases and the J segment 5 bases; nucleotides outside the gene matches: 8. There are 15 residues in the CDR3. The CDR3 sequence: CAISGGAGVDNEQFF. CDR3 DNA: TGTGCCATCAGTGGCGGGGCGGGAGTAGACAATGAGCAGTTCTTC.

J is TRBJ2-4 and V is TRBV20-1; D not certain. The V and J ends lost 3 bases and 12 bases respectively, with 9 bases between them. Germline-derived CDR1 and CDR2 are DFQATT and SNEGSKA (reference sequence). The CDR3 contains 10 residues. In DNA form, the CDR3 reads TGCAGTGCTAGCGCGGCGAATCAGTACTTC. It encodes CSASAANQYF.

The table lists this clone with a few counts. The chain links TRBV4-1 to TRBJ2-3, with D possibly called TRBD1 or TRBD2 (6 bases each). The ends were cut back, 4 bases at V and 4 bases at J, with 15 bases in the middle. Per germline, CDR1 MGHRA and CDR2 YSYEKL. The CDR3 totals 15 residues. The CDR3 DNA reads TGCGCCAGCAGCCTCGGCAGGGGAGGTGCAGATACGCAGTATTTT. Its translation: CASSLGRGGADTQYF.

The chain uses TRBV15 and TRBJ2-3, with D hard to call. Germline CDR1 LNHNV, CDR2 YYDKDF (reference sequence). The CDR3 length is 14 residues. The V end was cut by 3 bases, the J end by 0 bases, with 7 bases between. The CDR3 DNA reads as TGTGCCACCAGCAGCGGAACTAGCACAGATACGCAGTATTTT. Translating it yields CATSSGTSTDTQYF. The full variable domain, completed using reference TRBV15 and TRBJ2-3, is DAMVIQNPRYQVTQFGKPVTLSCSQTLNHNVMYWYQQKSSQAPKLLFHYYDKDFNNEADTPDNFQSRRPNTSFCFLDIRSPGLGDTAMYLCATSSGTSTDTQYFGPGTRLTVL.

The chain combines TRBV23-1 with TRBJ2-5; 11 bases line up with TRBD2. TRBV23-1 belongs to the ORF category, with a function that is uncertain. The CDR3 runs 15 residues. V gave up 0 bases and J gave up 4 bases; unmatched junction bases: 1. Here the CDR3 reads CASSQSLAGGETQYF. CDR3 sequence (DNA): TGCGCCAGCAGTCAATCCCTAGCGGGGGGAGAGACCCAGTACTTC.

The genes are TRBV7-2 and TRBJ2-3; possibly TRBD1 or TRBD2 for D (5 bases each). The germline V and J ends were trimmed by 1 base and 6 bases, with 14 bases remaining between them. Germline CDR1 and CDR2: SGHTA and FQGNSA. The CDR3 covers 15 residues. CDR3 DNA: TGTGCCAGCAGCTTAGAGGGACGGGGCCTCGATACGCAGTATTTT. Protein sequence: CASSLEGRGLDTQYF.

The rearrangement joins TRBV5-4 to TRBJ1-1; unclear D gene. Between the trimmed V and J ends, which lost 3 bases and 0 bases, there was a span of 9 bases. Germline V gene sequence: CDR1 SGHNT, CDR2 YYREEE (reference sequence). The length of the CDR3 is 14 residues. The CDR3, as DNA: TGTGCCAGCAGCTCAACCAACCTGAACACTGAAGCTTTCTTT. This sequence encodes CASSSTNLNTEAFF.

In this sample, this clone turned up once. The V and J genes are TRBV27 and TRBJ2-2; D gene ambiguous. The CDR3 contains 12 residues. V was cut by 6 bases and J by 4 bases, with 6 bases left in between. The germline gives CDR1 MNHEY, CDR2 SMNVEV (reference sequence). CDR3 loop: CASRAFTGELFF. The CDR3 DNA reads TGTGCCAGCAGGGCCTTCACCGGGGAGCTGTTTTTT.

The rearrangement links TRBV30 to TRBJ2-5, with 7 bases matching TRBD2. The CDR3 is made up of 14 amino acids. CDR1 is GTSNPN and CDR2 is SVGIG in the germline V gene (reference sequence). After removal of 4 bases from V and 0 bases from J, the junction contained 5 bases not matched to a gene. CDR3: CAWTSGANQETQYF. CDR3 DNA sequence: TGTGCCTGGACCAGCGGGGCGAACCAAGAGACCCAGTACTTC.

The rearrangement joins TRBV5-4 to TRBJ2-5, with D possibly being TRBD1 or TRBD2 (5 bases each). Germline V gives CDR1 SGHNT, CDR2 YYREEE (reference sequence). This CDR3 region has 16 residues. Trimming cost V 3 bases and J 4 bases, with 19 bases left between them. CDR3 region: CASSSKGSPLRETQYF. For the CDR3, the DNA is TGTGCCAGCAGCTCCAAGGGGAGTCCTCTCAGAGAGACCCAGTACTTC.

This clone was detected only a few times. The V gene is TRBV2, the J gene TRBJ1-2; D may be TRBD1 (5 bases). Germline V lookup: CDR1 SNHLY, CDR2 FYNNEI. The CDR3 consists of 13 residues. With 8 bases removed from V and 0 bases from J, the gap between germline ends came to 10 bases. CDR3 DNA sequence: TGTGCCAGCGGGCTGGGGGCTAACTATGGCTACACCTTC. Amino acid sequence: CASGLGANYGYTF.